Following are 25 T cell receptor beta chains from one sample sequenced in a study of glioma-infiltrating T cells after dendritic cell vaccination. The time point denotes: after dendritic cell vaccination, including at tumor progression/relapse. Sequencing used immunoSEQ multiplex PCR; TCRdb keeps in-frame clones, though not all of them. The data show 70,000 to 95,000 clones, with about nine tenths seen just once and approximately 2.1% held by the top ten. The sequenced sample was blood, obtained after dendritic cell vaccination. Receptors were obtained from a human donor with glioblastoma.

This chain's CDR3 is CASSYSLKEAFF. CDR3 in DNA: TGTGCCAGCAGCTATAGCTTAAAAGAAGCTTTCTTT. The rearrangement uses TRBV7-9 and TRBJ1-1; D gene unclear. Trimming shortened V by 4 bases and J by 8 bases, and 11 bases separated the two germline ends. Per the germline V gene, CDR1 is SEHNR and CDR2 is FQNEAQ (reference sequence). CDR3 size: 12 residues.

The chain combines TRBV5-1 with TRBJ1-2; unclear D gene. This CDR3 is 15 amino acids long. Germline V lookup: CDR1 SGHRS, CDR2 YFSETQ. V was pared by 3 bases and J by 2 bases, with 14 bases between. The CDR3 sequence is CASSSNTHKNYGYTF. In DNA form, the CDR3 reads TGCGCCAGCAGCTCGAATACGCACAAGAACTATGGCTACACCTTC.

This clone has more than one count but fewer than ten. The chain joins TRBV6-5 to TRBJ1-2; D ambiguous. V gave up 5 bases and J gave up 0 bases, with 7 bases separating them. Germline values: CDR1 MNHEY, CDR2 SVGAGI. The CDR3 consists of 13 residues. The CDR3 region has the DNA TGTGCCAGCAGTGACACTGCTAACTATGGCTACACCTTC. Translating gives CASSDTANYGYTF.

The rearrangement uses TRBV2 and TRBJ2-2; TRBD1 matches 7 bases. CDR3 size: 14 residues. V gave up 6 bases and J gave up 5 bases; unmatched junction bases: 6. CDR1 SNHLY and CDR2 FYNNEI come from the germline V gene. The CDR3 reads CASRGDSMTGELFF. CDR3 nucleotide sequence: TGTGCCAGCAGAGGGGACAGCATGACCGGGGAGCTGTTTTTT.

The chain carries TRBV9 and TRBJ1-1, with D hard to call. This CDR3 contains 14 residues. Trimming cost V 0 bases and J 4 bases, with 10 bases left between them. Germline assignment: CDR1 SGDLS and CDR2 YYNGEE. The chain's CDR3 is CASSVVGEATEAFF. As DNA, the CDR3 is TGTGCCAGCAGCGTAGTCGGTGAGGCCACTGAAGCTTTCTTT.

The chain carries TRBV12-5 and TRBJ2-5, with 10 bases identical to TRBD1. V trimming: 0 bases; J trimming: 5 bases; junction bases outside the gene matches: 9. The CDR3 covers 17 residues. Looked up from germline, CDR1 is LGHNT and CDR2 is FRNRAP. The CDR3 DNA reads TGTGCTAGTGGTTTGGTACAAGTGACAGGGGGCTTTGAGACCCAGTACTTC. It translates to CASGLVQVTGGFETQYF.

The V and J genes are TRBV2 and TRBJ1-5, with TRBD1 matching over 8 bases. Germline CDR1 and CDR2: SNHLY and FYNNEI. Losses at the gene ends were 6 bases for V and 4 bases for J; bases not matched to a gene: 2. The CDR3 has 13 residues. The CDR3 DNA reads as TGTGCCAGCAGCCGGACAGGGAATCAGCCCCAGCATTTT. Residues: CASSRTGNQPQHF.

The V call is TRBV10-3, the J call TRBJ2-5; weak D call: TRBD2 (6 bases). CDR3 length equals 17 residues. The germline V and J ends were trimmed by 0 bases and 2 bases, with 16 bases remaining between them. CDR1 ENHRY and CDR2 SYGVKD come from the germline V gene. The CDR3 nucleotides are TGTGCCATCAGTGAGTCGGGTAGTGGGGGGATACAAGAGACCCAGTACTTC. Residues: CAISESGSGGIQETQYF.

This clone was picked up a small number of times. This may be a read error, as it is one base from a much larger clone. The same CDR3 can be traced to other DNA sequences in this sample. CDR3 nucleotide sequence: TGCGCCAGCAGCCAGATTATCGGGACAGGGGGGAATGAGCAGTTCTTC. It is translated as CASSQIIGTGGNEQFF. The chain recombines TRBV4-1 with TRBJ2-1, with 11 nucleotides matching TRBD1. J gave up 7 bases and V 3 bases, and 8 bases lay outside the gene matches. The CDR3 totals 16 residues. The germline V gene encodes CDR1 MGHRA and CDR2 YSYEKL.

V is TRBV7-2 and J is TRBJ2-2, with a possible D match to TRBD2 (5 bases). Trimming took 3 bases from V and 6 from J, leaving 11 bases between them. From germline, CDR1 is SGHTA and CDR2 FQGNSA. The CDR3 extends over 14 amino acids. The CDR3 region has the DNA TGTGCCAGCAGCTTCGGAGCGCGGGCCGGGGAGCTGTTTTTT. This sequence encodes CASSFGARAGELFF.

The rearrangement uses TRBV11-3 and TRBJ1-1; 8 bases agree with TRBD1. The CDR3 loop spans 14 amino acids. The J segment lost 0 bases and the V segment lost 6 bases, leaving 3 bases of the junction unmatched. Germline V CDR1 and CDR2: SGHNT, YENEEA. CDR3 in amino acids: CASRDRDMNTEAFF. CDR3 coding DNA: TGTGCCAGCAGGGACAGGGATATGAACACTGAAGCTTTCTTT. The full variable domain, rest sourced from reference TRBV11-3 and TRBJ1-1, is EAGVVQSPRYKIIEKKQPVAFWCNPISGHNTLYWYLQNLGQGPELLIRYENEEAVDDSQLPKDRFSAERLKGVDSTLKIQPAELGDSAVYLCASRDRDMNTEAFFGQGTRLTVV.

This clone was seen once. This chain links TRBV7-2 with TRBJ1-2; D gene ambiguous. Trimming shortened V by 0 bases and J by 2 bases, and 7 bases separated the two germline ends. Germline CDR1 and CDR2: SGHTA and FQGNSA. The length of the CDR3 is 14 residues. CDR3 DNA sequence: TGTGCCAGCAGCTTAGCGCCCGGGAACTATGGCTACACCTTC. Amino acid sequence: CASSLAPGNYGYTF. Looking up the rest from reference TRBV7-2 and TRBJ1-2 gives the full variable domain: GAGVSQSPSNKVTEKGKDVELRCDPISGHTALYWYRQSLGQGLEFLIYFQGNSAPDKSGLPSDRFSAERTGGSVSTLTIQRTQQEDSAVYLCASSLAPGNYGYTFGSGTRLTVV.

The CDR3 sequence: CASSEGAGGFEQFF. CDR3 nucleotides: TGTGCCAGCAGTGAAGGGGCAGGGGGCTTTGAGCAGTTCTTC. The chain combines TRBV2 with TRBJ2-1; 8 bases are shared with TRBD1. With 1 base clipped from V and 9 bases from J, the junction kept 5 bases outside the gene matches. Germline loops: CDR1 SNHLY, CDR2 FYNNEI. This CDR3 region has 14 residues.

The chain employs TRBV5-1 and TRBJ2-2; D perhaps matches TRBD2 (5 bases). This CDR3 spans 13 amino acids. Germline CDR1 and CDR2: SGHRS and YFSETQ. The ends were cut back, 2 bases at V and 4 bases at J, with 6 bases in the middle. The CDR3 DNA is TGCGCCAGCAGCTTCGAGGGCACCGGGGAGCTGTTTTTT. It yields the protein CASSFEGTGELFF. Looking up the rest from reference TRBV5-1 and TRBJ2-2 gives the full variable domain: KAGVTQTPRYLIKTRGQQVTLSCSPISGHRSVSWYQQTPGQGLQFLFEYFSETQRNKGNFPGRFSGRQFSNSRSEMNVSTLELGDSALYLCASSFEGTGELFFGEGSRLTVL.

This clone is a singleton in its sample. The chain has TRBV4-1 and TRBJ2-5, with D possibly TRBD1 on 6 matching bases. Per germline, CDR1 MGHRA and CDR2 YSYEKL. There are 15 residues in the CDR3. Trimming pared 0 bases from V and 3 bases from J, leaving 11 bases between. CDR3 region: CASSQDGYREETQYF. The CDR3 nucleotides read TGCGCCAGCAGCCAAGATGGGTACAGGGAAGAGACCCAGTACTTC.

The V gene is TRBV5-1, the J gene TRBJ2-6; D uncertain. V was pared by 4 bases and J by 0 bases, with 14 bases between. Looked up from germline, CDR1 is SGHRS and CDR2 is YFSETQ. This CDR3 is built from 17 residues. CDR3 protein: CASSPGRVGSGANVLTF. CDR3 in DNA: TGCGCCAGCAGCCCCGGCCGGGTAGGCTCTGGGGCCAACGTCCTGACTTTC.

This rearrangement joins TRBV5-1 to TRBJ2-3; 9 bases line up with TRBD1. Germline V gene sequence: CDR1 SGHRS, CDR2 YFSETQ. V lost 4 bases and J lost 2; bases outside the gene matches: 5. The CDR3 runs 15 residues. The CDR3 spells CASSPGTGLTDTQYF. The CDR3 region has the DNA TGCGCCAGCAGCCCCGGGACAGGGCTCACAGATACGCAGTATTTT.

CDR3 residues: CASSYRGLIGNTIYF. CDR3 sequence (DNA): TGTGCCAGCAGTTACAGGGGGCTGATTGGAAACACCATATATTTT. This chain links TRBV6-5 with TRBJ1-3, with 7 bases that match TRBD1. Trimming cost V 2 bases and J 3 bases; bases outside gene matches: 4. The CDR3 totals 15 residues. The germline V gene encodes CDR1 MNHEY and CDR2 SVGAGI.

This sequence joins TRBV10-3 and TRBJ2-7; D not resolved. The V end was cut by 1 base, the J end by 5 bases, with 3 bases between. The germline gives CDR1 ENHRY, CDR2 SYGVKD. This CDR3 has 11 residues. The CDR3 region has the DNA TGTGCCATCAGTGAGTACAACGAGCAGTACTTC. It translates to CAISEYNEQYF.

In DNA, the CDR3 is TGTGCCAGCAGCCGACTAGCGGGAGACTACGAGCAGTACTTC. Translation: CASSRLAGDYEQYF. This chain connects TRBV7-2 to TRBJ2-7; 12 bases match TRBD2. The J segment lost 3 bases and the V segment lost 5 bases, leaving 2 bases of the junction unmatched. Per the germline V gene, CDR1 is SGHTA and CDR2 is FQGNSA. The CDR3 spans 14 residues. Full variable domain (rest looked up from reference TRBV7-2 and TRBJ2-7): GAGVSQSPSNKVTEKGKDVELRCDPISGHTALYWYRQSLGQGLEFLIYFQGNSAPDKSGLPSDRFSAERTGGSVSTLTIQRTQQEDSAVYLCASSRLAGDYEQYFGPGTRLTVT.

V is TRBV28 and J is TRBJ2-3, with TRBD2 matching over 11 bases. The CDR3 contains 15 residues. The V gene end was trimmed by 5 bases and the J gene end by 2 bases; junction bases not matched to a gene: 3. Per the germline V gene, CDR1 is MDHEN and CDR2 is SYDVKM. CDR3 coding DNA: TGTGCCAGCAGTCGTAGCGGGAGGGTCACAGATACGCAGTATTTT. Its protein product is CASSRSGRVTDTQYF.

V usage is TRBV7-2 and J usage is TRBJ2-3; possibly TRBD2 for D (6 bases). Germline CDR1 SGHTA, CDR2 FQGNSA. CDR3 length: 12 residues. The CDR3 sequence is CATGVGTDTQYF. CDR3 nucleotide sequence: TGTGCGACGGGAGTGGGCACAGATACGCAGTATTTT.

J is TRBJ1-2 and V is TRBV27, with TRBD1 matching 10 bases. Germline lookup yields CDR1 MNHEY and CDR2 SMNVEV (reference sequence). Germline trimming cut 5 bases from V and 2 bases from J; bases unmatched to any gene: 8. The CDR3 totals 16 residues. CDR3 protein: CASSQPRTGGNYGYTF. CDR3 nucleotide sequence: TGTGCCAGCAGTCAACCACGGACAGGGGGGAACTATGGCTACACCTTC.

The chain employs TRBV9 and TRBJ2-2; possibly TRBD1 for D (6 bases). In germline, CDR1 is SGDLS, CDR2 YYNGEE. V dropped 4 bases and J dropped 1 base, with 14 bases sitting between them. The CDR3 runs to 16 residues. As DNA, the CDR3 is TGTGCCAGCAGCTGGGACACGATGAGGAACACCGGGGAGCTGTTTTTT. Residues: CASSWDTMRNTGELFF.

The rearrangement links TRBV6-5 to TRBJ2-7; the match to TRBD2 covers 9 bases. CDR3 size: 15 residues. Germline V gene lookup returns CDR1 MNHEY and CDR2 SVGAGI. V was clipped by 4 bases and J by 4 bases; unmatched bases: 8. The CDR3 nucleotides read TGTGCCAGCAGTTCCCCCGGGACTAGCCGTTACGAGCAGTACTTC. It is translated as CASSSPGTSRYEQYF.